The source of this TCR beta chain is a study of beta chain features in type 1 diabetes. Sequenced material consisted of expressed TCRB transcripts (all of the isolated RNA was reverse transcribed). TCRdb's copy holds only in-frame clones and misses some; the assay was immunoSEQ multiplex PCR. The sample consists of 680,000 or so clones, around an eighth of them appearing once. From germline, CDR1 is SEHNR and CDR2 FQNEAQ (reference sequence). The CDR3 loop spans 18 amino acids. Trimming removed 4 bases from V and 5 bases from J; junction bases left unmatched: 14. Overall study results and limits: Shorter templates might be favored by PCR, equally in patients and controls. The study found moderately but significantly shorter TCRB CDR3s in all four CD4+ subsets of Type 1 diabetes patients. VDJ junctions in type 1 diabetes patients carried more deletions and fewer insertions. A greater similarity of naive, central memory and Treg TCRB repertoires was seen among patients than among healthy donors.

In the case of this clone: Its cognate antigen is unknown.

Over 95% purity was reached by all sorted populations. Sample: naive CD4+ T cells from blood. The TCR was taken from a man between 18 and 29 years old with type 1 diabetes. The chain links TRBV7-9 to TRBJ2-6, with 7 bases identical to TRBD1. CDR3 nucleotides: TGTGCCAGCAGCTCCCCTAAAACAGGGGTCCGGTGGGCCAACGTCCTGACTTTC. This encodes CASSSPKTGVRWANVLTF. Using reference TRBV7-9 and TRBJ2-6 for the parts outside the CDR3, the full variable domain is DTGVSQNPRHKITKRGQNVTFRCDPISEHNRLYWYRQTLGQGPEFLTYFQNEAQLEKSRLLSDRFSAERPKGSFSTLEIQRTEQGDSAMYLCASSSPKTGVRWANVLTFGAGSRLTVL.